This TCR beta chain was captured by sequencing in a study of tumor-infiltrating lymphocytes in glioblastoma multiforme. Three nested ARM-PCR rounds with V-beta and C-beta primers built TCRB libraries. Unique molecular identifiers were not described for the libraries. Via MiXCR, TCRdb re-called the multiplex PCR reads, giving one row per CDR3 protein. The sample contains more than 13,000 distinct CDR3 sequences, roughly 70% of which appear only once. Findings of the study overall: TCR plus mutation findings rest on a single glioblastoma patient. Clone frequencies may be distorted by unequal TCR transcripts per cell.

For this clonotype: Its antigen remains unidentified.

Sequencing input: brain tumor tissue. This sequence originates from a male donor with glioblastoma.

The CDR3 nucleotides read TGCGCCAGCAGACCCTTAGCGACAGGGGTTCAGCCCCAGCATTTT. Its translation: CASRPLATGVQPQHF. The rearrangement uses TRBV10-2 and TRBJ1-5; 8 bases agree with TRBD1. The CDR3 totals 15 residues. J gave up 6 bases and V 6 bases, and 10 bases lay outside the gene matches. In germline, CDR1 is WSHSY, CDR2 SAAADI.